This T cell receptor beta chain stems from a study of T cells in localized non-small cell lung cancer. Study-level results: Owing to sequencing of a solitary tumor region, heterogeneity cannot be discounted.

The germline CDR1 and CDR2 sequences are LNHNV and YYDKDF (reference sequence). The CDR3 spans 17 residues. The trim removed 4 bases at V and 1 base at J, leaving 10 bases unmatched. The protocol was immunoSEQ multiplex PCR, while the TCRdb copy is restricted to in-frame clones and leaves out a portion. The sample lists over 800 clones, around 26% occurring once. This clone appeared once. Its antigen is undetermined. The chain employs TRBV15 and TRBJ2-4; TRBD2 matches 7 bases. This TCR was recovered from a male donor aged 60 or over with stage II squamous cell lung carcinoma. The input for sequencing was normal lung tissue next to the tumor, taken before any cancer treatment. Here the CDR3 reads CATSTGGGGEAKNIQYF. CDR3 coding DNA: TGTGCCACCAGCACTGGGGGGGGAGGGGAGGCCAAAAACATTCAGTACTTC.